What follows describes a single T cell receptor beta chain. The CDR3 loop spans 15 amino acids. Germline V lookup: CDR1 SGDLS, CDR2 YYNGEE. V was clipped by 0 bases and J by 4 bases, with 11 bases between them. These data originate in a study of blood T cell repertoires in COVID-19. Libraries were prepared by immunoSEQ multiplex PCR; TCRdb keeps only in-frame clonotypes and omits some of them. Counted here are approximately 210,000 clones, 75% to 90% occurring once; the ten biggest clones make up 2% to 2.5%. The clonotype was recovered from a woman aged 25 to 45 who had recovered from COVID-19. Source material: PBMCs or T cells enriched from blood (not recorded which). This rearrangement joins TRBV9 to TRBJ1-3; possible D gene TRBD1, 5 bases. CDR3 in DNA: TGTGCCAGCAGCGTAGCGTCAGGGCTGGGAAACACCATATATTTT. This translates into CASSVASGLGNTIYF.